This TCR beta chain was recovered during a study of blood T cells in healthy people across ages. Study-level findings and limits: Roughly linear declines in TCR beta diversity per million T cells occurred with age. Unsorted PBMC input precluded a conclusive naive versus antigen-experienced comparison.

Regarding this clonotype: Its cognate antigen is unknown.

This CDR3 has 16 residues. PCR was performed a second time for roughly 7 to 11 cycles using a sample-barcoded 5' primer and a J-beta primer mix. One entry per CDR3 protein results from TCRdb running MiXCR on the 5' RACE reads. The data contain approximately 850,000 distinct CDR3 sequences, nearly 60% of them singletons. Each sample had at least 6.5 million PBMCs isolated. This TCR was recovered from a man aged 25-45 years in good health. The rearrangement uses TRBV21-1 and TRBJ1-2; the D call of TRBD1 is as the table states it, not checked on the DNA. TRBV21-1 is termed a pseudogene. Material for sequencing was blood. CDR3 coding DNA: TGTGCCAGCAGCAGGGTTCGGACAGGGGGCCTGGGTGGCTACACCTTC. Translation gives CASSRVRTGGLGGYTF.